These 18 T cell receptor beta chains share one sample of origin, sequenced in a study of blood T cell repertoires in COVID-19. Generated by immunoSEQ multiplex PCR, the TCRdb table keeps only in-frame clones and is missing some. This table has 150,000 to 200,000 clones, approximately 90% appearing once. Sequencing used peripheral blood. The origin of the receptors is a man aged 35-49 years with active or convalescent COVID-19.

This clone has a single count. This sequence joins TRBV2 and TRBJ1-2; 7 bases align to TRBD1. The V and J ends lost 8 bases and 8 bases, in that order; junction bases with no gene match: 17. This CDR3 region has 15 residues. Germline lookup yields CDR1 SNHLY and CDR2 FYNNEI. The CDR3 here is CASWGLTGPSRGYTF. The CDR3, as DNA: TGTGCCAGCTGGGGTTTGACAGGGCCCTCACGCGGCTACACCTTC. The full variable domain, in which reference TRBV2 and TRBJ1-2 provide the parts outside the CDR3, is EPEVTQTPSHQVTQMGQEVILRCVPISNHLYFYWYRQILGQKVEFLVSFYNNEISEKSEIFDDQFSVERPDGSNFTLKIRSTKLEDSAMYFCASWGLTGPSRGYTFGSGTRLTVV.

This rearrangement joins TRBV6-6 to TRBJ2-5; no clear D gene. Per germline, CDR1 MNHNY and CDR2 SVGAGI (reference sequence). V gave up 3 bases and J gave up 2 bases, with 10 bases separating them. The CDR3 loop spans 14 amino acids. CDR3 in DNA: TGTGCCAGCAGTTATGTGACACCGCAAGAGACCCAGTACTTC. This encodes CASSYVTPQETQYF.

This clone was picked up a small number of times. DNA of the CDR3: TGTGCCAGCAGTTTGAAGAGCGGGAGCACAGATACGCAGTATTTT. Translated: CASSLKSGSTDTQYF. The chain is built from TRBV27 and TRBJ2-3; D may be TRBD2 (6 bases). The CDR3 sequence is 15 residues long. V was clipped by 3 bases and J by 0 bases, with 10 bases between them. In germline, CDR1 is MNHEY, CDR2 SMNVEV (reference sequence).

The rearrangement links TRBV27 to TRBJ1-3; D gene unclear. Looked up from germline, CDR1 is MNHEY and CDR2 is SMNVEV (reference sequence). The CDR3 extends over 13 amino acids. The V end was cut by 8 bases, the J end by 3 bases, with 11 bases between. CDR3 residues: CASSRRDGNTIYF. The CDR3 DNA reads TGTGCCAGCTCCCGGCGGGATGGAAACACCATATATTTT.

This sequence joins TRBV2 and TRBJ2-3; D ambiguous. The CDR3 has 13 residues. Germline-derived CDR1 and CDR2 are SNHLY and FYNNEI. The V and J ends lost 6 bases and 0 bases respectively, with 7 bases between them. CDR3 bases: TGTGCCAGCAGGACTCTAAGCACAGATACGCAGTATTTT. It codes for CASRTLSTDTQYF. Full variable domain (rest looked up from reference TRBV2 and TRBJ2-3): EPEVTQTPSHQVTQMGQEVILRCVPISNHLYFYWYRQILGQKVEFLVSFYNNEISEKSEIFDDQFSVERPDGSNFTLKIRSTKLEDSAMYFCASRTLSTDTQYFGPGTRLTVL.

The chain uses TRBV7-6 and TRBJ1-1, with D possibly TRBD1 on 5 matching bases. Germline-derived CDR1 and CDR2 are SGHVS and FNYEAQ. V shed 1 base and J shed 0 bases, with 15 bases lying between them. This CDR3 has 17 amino acids. The CDR3 loop is CASSLVSAGVMNTEAFF. The CDR3 DNA reads TGTGCCAGCAGCTTAGTATCTGCGGGGGTAATGAACACTGAAGCTTTCTTT.

CDR3 nucleotides: TGTGCCAGCAGGGGGACAGGGGATTTCCATGAGCAGTTCTTC. Translated: CASRGTGDFHEQFF. V usage is TRBV6-6 and J usage is TRBJ2-1; 10 bases are a match to TRBD1. CDR3 length: 14 amino acids. The germline V gene has CDR1 MNHNY and CDR2 SVGAGI (reference sequence). V was clipped by 6 bases and J by 8 bases; unmatched bases: 7.

The chain combines TRBV5-5 with TRBJ2-5, with 8 positions matching TRBD1. Germline V gene lookup returns CDR1 SGHKS and CDR2 YYEKEE (reference sequence). The CDR3 covers 15 residues. V shed 0 bases, J shed 2 bases, and the junction held 3 bases outside the gene matches. The CDR3 spells CASSLANRGQETQYF. DNA of the CDR3: TGTGCCAGCAGCTTGGCCAACAGGGGGCAAGAGACCCAGTACTTC. Variable domain in full (rest from reference TRBV5-5 and TRBJ2-5): DAGVTQSPTHLIKTRGQQVTLRCSPISGHKSVSWYQQVLGQGPQFIFQYYEKEERGRGNFPDRFSARQFPNYSSELNVNALLLGDSALYLCASSLANRGQETQYFGPGTRLLVL.

The V and J genes are TRBV19 and TRBJ1-1; D call uncertain. This CDR3 has 16 residues. Germline CDR1 and CDR2: LNHDA and SQIVND (reference sequence). Trimming shortened V by 3 bases and J by 0 bases, and 14 bases separated the two germline ends. The CDR3: CASSIGGQALNTEAFF. Here the CDR3 DNA reads TGTGCCAGTAGTATCGGAGGCCAGGCGTTGAACACTGAAGCTTTCTTT.

The gene calls are TRBV15 and TRBJ1-1, with TRBD1 matching over 8 bases. CDR1 LNHNV and CDR2 YYDKDF come from the germline V gene (reference sequence). The CDR3 runs 16 residues. Trimming removed 5 bases from V and 4 bases from J; junction bases left unmatched: 12. The CDR3 sequence: CATSLRRGRGGTEAFF. CDR3 in DNA: TGTGCCACCAGCCTACGCAGGGGGCGCGGCGGCACTGAAGCTTTCTTT.

The V and J genes are TRBV7-9 and TRBJ1-5; TRBD1 is a possible D gene (6 bases). The V end lost 1 base, the J end lost 5 bases, and 15 bases lay between the germline ends. Germline loops: CDR1 SEHNR, CDR2 FQNEAQ (reference sequence). The CDR3 is made up of 16 amino acids. CDR3 region: CASSLDAGGRYQPQHF. For the CDR3, the DNA is TGTGCCAGCAGCTTAGATGCGGGGGGCAGGTATCAGCCCCAGCATTTT.

The CDR3 loop reads CASSPLPGLAYNEQFF. The DNA of the CDR3 is TGTGCCAGCTCACCTCTCCCGGGACTAGCCTACAATGAGCAGTTCTTC. The chain combines TRBV18 with TRBJ2-1; 8 bases are a match to TRBD2. Germline V gene data show CDR1 as KGHSH and CDR2 as LQKENI. The CDR3 runs 16 residues. J lost 2 bases, V lost 3 bases, and 6 bases had no gene match.

This clone was detected only once. V is TRBV27 and J is TRBJ2-3, with a weak D call TRBD1 (5 bases). Trimming took off 2 bases at V and 0 bases at J, with 12 bases between the two ends. The CDR3 runs to 16 residues. Germline V gene data show CDR1 as MNHEY and CDR2 as SMNVEV (reference sequence). The CDR3, as DNA: TGTGCCAGCAGTTTACTCGCAGGGCCTAGCACAGATACGCAGTATTTT. As protein: CASSLLAGPSTDTQYF.

The rearrangement links TRBV3-1 (or the pseudogene TRBV3-2) to TRBJ1-2; 10 bases fit TRBD1. The CDR3 extends over 14 amino acids. Per the germline V gene, CDR1 is LGHDT and CDR2 is YNNKEL (reference sequence). The V gene end was trimmed by 4 bases and the J gene end by 3 bases; junction bases not matched to a gene: 2. The CDR3 DNA reads TGTGCCAGCAGCCGAGGACAGGGGGACTATGGCTACACCTTC. Translated, it gives CASSRGQGDYGYTF.

The CDR3: CASSQAPGKNLISNQPQHF. The DNA of the CDR3 is TGCGCCAGCAGCCAAGCGCCAGGGAAGAATCTAATTAGCAATCAGCCCCAGCATTTT. The V and J genes are TRBV4-1 and TRBJ1-5, with a weak D call TRBD1 (5 bases). The CDR3 contains 19 residues. Trimming shortened V by 1 base and J by 0 bases, and 19 bases separated the two germline ends. Germline V gene data show CDR1 as MGHRA and CDR2 as YSYEKL.

The gene calls are TRBV6-5 and TRBJ1-1, with D uncertain. CDR1 and CDR2 from the germline V gene are MNHEY and SVGAGI. Between the trimmed V and J ends, which lost 1 base and 4 bases, there was a span of 7 bases. The CDR3 covers 13 residues. Here the CDR3 DNA reads TGTGCCAGCAGTTACTTGTCGAGCACTGAAGCTTTCTTT. Protein sequence: CASSYLSSTEAFF.

The chain combines TRBV27 with TRBJ2-7, with D unclear. The germline gives CDR1 MNHEY, CDR2 SMNVEV (reference sequence). V lost 3 bases, J lost 2 bases, and 8 bases lay in between. CDR3 length: 13 amino acids. The CDR3 DNA sequence: TGTGCCAGCAGTTTTATTAGCACCTACGAGCAGTACTTC. This encodes CASSFISTYEQYF.

This chain uses TRBV28 with TRBJ1-5; TRBD1 aligns across 7 bases. V dropped 3 bases and J dropped 7; count of bases not matched to a gene: 6. The germline V gene has CDR1 MDHEN and CDR2 SYDVKM. CDR3 length equals 14 residues. CDR3 residues: CASSFSDREQPQHF. Here the CDR3 DNA reads TGTGCCAGCAGTTTTTCCGACAGGGAACAGCCCCAGCATTTT.